This T cell receptor beta chain appears in the sequencing data of a study of control samples from healthy donors and cancer patients. This table comes from immunoSEQ multiplex PCR, and its TCRdb copy is limited to in-frame clones, with some not included. In the table there are some 150,000 clones, roughly 94% of which are singletons. The length of the CDR3 is 15 residues. CDR1 and CDR2 from the germline V gene are WNHNN and SYGVQD (reference sequence). V shed 3 bases and J shed 7 bases, with 16 bases lying between them. The sample holds one count of this clone. This sequence was found in a man aged 55 to 70 with colorectal cancer. This sequence joins TRBV10-1 and TRBJ2-1; D possibly corresponds to TRBD1 (6 bases). The sample was PBMCs. In DNA, the CDR3 is TGCGCCAGCAGTGAAAGAACAGGGTATTGGAATGAGCAGTTCTTC. Its translation: CASSERTGYWNEQFF.